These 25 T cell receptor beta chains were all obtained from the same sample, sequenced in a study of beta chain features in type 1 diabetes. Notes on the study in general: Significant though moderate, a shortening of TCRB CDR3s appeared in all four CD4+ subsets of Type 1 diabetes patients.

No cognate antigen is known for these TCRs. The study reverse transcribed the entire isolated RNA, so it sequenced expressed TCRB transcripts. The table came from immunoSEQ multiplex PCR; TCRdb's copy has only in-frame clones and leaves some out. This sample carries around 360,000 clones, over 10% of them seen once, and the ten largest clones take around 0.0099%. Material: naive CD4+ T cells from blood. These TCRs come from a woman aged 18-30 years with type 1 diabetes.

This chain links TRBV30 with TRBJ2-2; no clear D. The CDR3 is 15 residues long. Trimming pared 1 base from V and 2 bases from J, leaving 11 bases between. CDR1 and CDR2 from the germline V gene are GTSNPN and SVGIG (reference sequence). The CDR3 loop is CAWSGGKVNTGELFF. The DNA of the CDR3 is TGTGCCTGGAGTGGAGGAAAGGTCAACACCGGGGAGCTGTTTTTT. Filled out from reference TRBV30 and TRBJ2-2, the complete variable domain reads SQTIHQWPATLVQPVGSPLSLECTVEGTSNPNLYWYRQAAGRGLQLLFYSVGIGQISSEVPQNLSASRPQDRQFILSSKKLLLSDSGFYLCAWSGGKVNTGELFFGEGSRLTVL.

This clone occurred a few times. Written as DNA, the CDR3 is TGTGCCAGCAGCGTAGAACCTAGCGGGAGCTACAATGAGCAGTTCTTC. Translating gives CASSVEPSGSYNEQFF. The genes are TRBV9 and TRBJ2-1; 10 bases fit TRBD2. The CDR3 sequence is 16 residues long. Germline V gene sequence: CDR1 SGDLS, CDR2 YYNGEE. The V and J ends lost 0 bases and 3 bases, in that order; junction bases with no gene match: 3.

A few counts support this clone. DNA of the CDR3: TGCGCCAGCGAGGGACAGGGTAATCAGCCCCAGCATTTT. Translating gives CASEGQGNQPQHF. The rearrangement links TRBV4-3 to TRBJ1-5, with 9 bases matching TRBD1. The CDR3 length is 13 residues. The germline CDR1 and CDR2 sequences are LGHNA and YSLEER. Unmatched junction bases numbered 3, after V lost 8 bases and J lost 4 bases.

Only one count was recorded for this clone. CDR3 coding DNA: TGTGCCAGCAGCTATCCGGGACAGGGTGGCTACACCTTC. Its translation is CASSYPGQGGYTF. This sequence joins TRBV5-8 and TRBJ1-2; TRBD1 matches 9 bases. This CDR3 has 13 residues. Per the germline V gene, CDR1 is SGHTS and CDR2 is YDEGEE. Losses at the gene ends were 3 bases for V and 7 bases for J; bases not matched to a gene: 4.

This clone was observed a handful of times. CDR3 residues: CASRVAGGVQYF. CDR3 in DNA: TGTGCCAGCAGAGTAGCGGGGGGAGTGCAGTACTTC. The chain couples TRBV28 to TRBJ2-7, with TRBD2 matching over 10 bases. V dropped 6 bases and J dropped 9; count of bases not matched to a gene: 5. The CDR3 has 12 amino acids. Germline V gene lookup returns CDR1 MDHEN and CDR2 SYDVKM.

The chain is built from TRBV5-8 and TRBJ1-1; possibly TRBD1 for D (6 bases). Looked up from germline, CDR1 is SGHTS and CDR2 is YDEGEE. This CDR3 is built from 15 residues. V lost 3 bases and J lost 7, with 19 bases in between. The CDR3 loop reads CASSWLTGPPGEAFF. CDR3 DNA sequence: TGTGCCAGCAGCTGGCTGACAGGACCGCCGGGTGAAGCTTTCTTT.

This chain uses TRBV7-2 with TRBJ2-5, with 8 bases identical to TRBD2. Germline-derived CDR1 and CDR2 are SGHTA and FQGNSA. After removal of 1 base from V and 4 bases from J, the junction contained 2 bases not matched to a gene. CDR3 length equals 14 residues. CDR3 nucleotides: TGTGCCAGCAGCTTAGGACGGGGGGGAGAGACCCAGTACTTC. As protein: CASSLGRGGETQYF.

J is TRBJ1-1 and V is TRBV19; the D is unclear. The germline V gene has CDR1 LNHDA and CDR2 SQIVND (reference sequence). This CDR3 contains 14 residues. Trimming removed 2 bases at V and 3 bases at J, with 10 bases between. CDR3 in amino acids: CASSIRSTDTEAFF. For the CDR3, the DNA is TGTGCCAGTAGTATACGGAGTACGGACACTGAAGCTTTCTTT. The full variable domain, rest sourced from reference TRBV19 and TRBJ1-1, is DGGITQSPKYLFRKEGQNVTLSCEQNLNHDAMYWYRQDPGQGLRLIYYSQIVNDFQKGDIAEGYSVSREKKESFPLTVTSAQKNPTAFYLCASSIRSTDTEAFFGQGTRLTVV.

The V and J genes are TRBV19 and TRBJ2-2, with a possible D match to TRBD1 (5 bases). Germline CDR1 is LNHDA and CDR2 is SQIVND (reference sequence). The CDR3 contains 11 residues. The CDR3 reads CASEQGGELFF. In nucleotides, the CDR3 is TGTGCAAGCGAGCAGGGCGGGGAGCTGTTTTTT.

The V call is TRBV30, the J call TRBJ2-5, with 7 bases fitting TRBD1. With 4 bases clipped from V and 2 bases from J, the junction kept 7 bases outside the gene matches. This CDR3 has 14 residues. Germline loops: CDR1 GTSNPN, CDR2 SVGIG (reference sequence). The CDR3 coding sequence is TGTGCCTGGAATCACGGGGACAGACAAGAGACCCAGTACTTC. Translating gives CAWNHGDRQETQYF.

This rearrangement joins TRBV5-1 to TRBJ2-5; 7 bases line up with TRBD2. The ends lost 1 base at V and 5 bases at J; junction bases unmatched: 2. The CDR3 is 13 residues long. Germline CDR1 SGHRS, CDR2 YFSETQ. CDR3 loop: CASSLRRGETQYF. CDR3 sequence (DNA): TGCGCCAGCAGCTTGCGGCGGGGGGAGACCCAGTACTTC.

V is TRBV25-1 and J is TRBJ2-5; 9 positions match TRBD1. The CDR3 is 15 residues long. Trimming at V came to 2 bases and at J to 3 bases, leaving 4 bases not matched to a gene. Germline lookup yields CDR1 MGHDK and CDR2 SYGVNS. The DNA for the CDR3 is TGTGCCAGCAGTGAAGCGGGGACAGGGAAAGAGACCCAGTACTTC. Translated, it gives CASSEAGTGKETQYF. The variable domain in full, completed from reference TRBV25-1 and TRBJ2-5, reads EADIYQTPRYLVIGTGKKITLECSQTMGHDKMYWYQQDPGMELHLIHYSYGVNSTEKGDLSSESTVSRIRTEHFPLTLESARPSHTSQYLCASSEAGTGKETQYFGPGTRLLVL.

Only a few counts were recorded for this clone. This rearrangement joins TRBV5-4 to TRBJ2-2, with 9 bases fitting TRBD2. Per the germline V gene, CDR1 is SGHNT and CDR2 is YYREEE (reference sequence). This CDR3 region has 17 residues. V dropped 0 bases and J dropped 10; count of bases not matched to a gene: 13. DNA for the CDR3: TGTGCCAGCAGCTTGGGAGCGGGGGGTTACCTTAGTGAGGAGCTGTTTTTT. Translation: CASSLGAGGYLSEELFF.

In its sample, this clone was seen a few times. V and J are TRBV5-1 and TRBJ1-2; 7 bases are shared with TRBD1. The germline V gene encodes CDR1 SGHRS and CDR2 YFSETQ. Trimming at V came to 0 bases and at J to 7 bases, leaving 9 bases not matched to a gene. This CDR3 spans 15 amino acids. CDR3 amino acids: CASSLGQGEIPGYTF. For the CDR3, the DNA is TGCGCCAGCAGCTTGGGACAGGGAGAAATTCCTGGCTACACCTTC.

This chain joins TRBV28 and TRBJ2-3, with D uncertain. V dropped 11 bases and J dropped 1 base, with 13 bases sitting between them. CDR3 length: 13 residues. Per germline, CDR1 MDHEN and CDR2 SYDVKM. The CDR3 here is CASTEGGTDTQYF. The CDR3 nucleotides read TGTGCCTCTACCGAAGGAGGCACAGATACGCAGTATTTT.

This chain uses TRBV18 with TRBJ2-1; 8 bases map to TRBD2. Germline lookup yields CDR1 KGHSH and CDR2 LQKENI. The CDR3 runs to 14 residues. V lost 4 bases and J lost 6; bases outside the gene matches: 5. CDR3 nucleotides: TGTGCCAGCTCACGGCAGCTAGCGGGCAATGAGCAGTTCTTC. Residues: CASSRQLAGNEQFF.

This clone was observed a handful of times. CDR3 bases: TGTGCCAGCAGCTTAGGGAGCGGGGGCACAGATACGCAGTATTTT. Residues: CASSLGSGGTDTQYF. J is TRBJ2-3 and V is TRBV7-9; 7 bases are shared with TRBD2. Unmatched junction bases numbered 2, after V lost 1 base and J lost 1 base. The V gene's germline CDR1 is SEHNR and CDR2 FQNEAQ (reference sequence). The CDR3 length is 15 residues. The whole variable domain, filled in from reference TRBV7-9 and TRBJ2-3, reads DTGVSQNPRHKITKRGQNVTFRCDPISEHNRLYWYRQTLGQGPEFLTYFQNEAQLEKSRLLSDRFSAERPKGSFSTLEIQRTEQGDSAMYLCASSLGSGGTDTQYFGPGTRLTVL.

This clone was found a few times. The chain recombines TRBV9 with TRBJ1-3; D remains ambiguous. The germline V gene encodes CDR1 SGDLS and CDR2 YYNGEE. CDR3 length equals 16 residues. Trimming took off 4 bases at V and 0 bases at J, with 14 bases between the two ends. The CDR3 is CASSQSTIHSGNTIYF. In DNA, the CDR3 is TGTGCCAGCAGCCAATCAACTATACACTCTGGAAACACCATATATTTT. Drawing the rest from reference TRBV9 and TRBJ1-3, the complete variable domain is DSGVTQTPKHLITATGQRVTLRCSPRSGDLSVYWYQQSLDQGLQFLIQYYNGEERAKGNILERFSAQQFPDLHSELNLSSLELGDSALYFCASSQSTIHSGNTIYFGEGSWLTVV.

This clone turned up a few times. The chain's CDR3 is CASSRSSTNEKLFF. The CDR3 DNA reads TGTGCCAGCAGCCGCAGTAGCACTAATGAAAAACTGTTTTTT. The genes are TRBV7-9 and TRBJ1-4; no clear D gene. The ends were cut back, 5 bases at V and 2 bases at J, with 9 bases in the middle. This CDR3 spans 14 amino acids. Germline V gene data show CDR1 as SEHNR and CDR2 as FQNEAQ (reference sequence).

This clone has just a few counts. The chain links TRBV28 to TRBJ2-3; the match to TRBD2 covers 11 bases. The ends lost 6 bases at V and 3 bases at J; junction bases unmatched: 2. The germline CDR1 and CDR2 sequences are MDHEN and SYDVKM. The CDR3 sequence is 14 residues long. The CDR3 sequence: CASSASGRTDTQYF. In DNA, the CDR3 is TGTGCCAGCAGCGCTAGCGGGAGGACAGATACGCAGTATTTT.

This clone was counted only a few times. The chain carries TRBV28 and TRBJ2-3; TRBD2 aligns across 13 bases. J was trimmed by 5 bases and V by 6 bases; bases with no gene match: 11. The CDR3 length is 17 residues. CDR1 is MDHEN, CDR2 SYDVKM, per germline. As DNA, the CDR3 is TGTGCCAGCAGCCAACTAGCGGGAGGGCCTTTTGGAGATACGCAGTATTTT. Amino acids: CASSQLAGGPFGDTQYF.

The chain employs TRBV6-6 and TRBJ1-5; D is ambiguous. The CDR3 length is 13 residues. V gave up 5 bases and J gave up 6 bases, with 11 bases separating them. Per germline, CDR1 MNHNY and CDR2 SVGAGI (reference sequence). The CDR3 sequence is CASSREGGQPQHF. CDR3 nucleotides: TGTGCCAGCAGTAGGGAGGGAGGTCAGCCCCAGCATTTT.

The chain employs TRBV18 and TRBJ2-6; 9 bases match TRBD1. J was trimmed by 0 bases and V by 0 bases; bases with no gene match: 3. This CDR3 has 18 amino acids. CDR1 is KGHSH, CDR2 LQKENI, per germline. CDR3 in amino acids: CASSPPGQGYSGANVLTF. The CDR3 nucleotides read TGTGCCAGCTCACCACCGGGACAGGGCTACTCTGGGGCCAACGTCCTGACTTTC.

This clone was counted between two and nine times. The CDR3 bases are TGTGCCAGCAGGTCAGGGTCTTCTGGGGCCAACGTCCTGACTTTC. Its translation is CASRSGSSGANVLTF. V usage is TRBV6-6 and J usage is TRBJ2-6; a weak D match, TRBD1 (5 bases). This CDR3 spans 15 amino acids. The V gene's germline CDR1 is MNHNY and CDR2 SVGAGI (reference sequence). V dropped 6 bases and J dropped 1 base, with 10 bases sitting between them.

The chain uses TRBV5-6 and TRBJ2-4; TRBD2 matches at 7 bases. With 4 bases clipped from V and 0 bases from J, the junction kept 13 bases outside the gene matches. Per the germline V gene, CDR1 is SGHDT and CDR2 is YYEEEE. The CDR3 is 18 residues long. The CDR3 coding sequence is TGTGCCAGCAGCCGACCCGTGCCGGGGGGAGTAGCCAAAAACATTCAGTACTTC. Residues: CASSRPVPGGVAKNIQYF.